This T cell receptor beta chain was found in a study of tumor-infiltrating lymphocytes in primary liver carcinoma. Study-wide points: It was tumor-adjacent and tumor-blood pairs that overlapped less than tumor region pairs did.

Regarding this clonotype: What it recognizes is unknown.

A constant-region primer primed TCR beta cDNA synthesis from around 500 ng of total RNA. Amplification in three nested multiplex PCR rounds with slightly modified ARM-PCR gave rise to TCR beta libraries. TCRdb ran MiXCR on the multiplex PCR reads and lists one entry per CDR3 protein. The sample lists some 190,000 distinct CDR3 sequences, approximately 86% seen once, with roughly 18% in the top ten. Co-extracting RNA and DNA was done with 20-30 mg of unsorted bulk tissue as input. Primary liver carcinoma, confirmed by histopathology, was surgically resected. The sequence was obtained from a man aged 40-50 years with primary liver carcinoma and hepatitis B virus infection. Input material: tumor tissue from primary liver carcinoma.

The chain's CDR3 is CASTLDLGVAHPQHF. The DNA for the CDR3 is TGTGCCAGCACTTTAGATCTGGGGGTGGCTCACCCCCAGCATTTT. The chain recombines TRBV11-3 with TRBJ1-5, with a tentative D call TRBD1 (5 bases). Germline CDR1 reads SGHNT; CDR2 reads YENEEA. Trimming stripped 7 bases from V and 10 bases from J, with 23 bases between. CDR3 length equals 15 residues.